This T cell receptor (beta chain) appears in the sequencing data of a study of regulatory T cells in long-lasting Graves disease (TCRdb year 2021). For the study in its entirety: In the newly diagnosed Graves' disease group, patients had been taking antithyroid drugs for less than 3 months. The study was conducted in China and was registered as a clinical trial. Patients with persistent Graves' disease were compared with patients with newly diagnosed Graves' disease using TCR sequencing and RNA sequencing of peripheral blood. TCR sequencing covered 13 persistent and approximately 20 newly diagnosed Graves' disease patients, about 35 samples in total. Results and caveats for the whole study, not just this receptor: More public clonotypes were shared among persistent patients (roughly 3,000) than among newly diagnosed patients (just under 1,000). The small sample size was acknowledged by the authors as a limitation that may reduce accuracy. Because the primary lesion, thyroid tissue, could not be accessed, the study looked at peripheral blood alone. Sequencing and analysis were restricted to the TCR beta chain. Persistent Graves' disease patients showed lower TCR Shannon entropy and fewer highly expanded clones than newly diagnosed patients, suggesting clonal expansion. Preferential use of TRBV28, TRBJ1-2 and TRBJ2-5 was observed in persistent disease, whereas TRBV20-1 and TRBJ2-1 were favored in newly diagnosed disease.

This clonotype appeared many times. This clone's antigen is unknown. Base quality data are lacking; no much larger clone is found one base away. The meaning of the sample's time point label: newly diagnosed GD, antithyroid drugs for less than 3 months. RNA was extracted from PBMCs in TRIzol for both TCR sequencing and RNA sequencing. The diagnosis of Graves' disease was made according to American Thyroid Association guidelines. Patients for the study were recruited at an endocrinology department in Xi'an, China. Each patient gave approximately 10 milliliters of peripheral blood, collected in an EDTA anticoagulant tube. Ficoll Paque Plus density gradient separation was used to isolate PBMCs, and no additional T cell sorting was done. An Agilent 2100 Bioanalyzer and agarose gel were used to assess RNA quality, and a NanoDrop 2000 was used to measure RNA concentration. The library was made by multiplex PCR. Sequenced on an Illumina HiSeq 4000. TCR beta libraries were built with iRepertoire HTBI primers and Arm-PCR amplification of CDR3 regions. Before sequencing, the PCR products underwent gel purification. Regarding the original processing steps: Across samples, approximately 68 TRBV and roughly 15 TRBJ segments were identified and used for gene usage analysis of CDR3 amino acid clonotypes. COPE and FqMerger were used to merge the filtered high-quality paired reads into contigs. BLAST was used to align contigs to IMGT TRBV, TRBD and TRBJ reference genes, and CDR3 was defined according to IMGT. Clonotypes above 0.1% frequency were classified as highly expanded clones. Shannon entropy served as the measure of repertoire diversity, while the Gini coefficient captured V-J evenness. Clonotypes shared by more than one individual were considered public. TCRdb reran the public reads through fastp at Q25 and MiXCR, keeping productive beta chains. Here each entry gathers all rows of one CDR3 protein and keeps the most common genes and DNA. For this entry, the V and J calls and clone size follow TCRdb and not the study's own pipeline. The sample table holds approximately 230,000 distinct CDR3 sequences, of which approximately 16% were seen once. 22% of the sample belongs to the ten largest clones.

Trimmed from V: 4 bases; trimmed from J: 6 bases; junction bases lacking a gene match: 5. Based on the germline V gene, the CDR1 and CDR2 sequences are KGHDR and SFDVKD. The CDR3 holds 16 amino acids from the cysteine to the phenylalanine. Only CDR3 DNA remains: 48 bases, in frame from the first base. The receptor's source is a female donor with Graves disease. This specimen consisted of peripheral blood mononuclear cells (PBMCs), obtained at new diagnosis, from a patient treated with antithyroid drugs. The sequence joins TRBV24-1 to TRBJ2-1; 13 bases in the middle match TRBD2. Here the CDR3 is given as CATSETTSGRANEQFF. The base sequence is TGTGCCACCAGTGAAACTACTAGCGGGAGGGCCAATGAGCAGTTCTTC.